The entry that follows covers one T cell receptor (beta chain) sequence. The target antigen is unknown. The treatment here: approximately nine-day PBMC culture with coronavirus spike peptide pools or control peptides (ViraFEST assay). ViraFEST used peptide pools to expand antigen-specific T cells and subsequently sequenced their TCRs. This specimen comes from a study of vaccination and CD4 T cells after COVID-19. On the study more broadly: Taking of post-vaccine samples occurred a median approximately 76 days after dose two (range 14 to 241). General study findings and limits: Spike mono-reactivity was found in 304 of the 307 vaccine-specific clones identified in convalescent patients.

Researchers used the Oncomine TCR Beta short-read assay to sequence DNA from cultured CD4+ T cells. The genomic DNA was obtained from cultured CD4+ T cells by extraction with the QIAamp micro DNA kit. One entry per CDR3 protein results from TCRdb running MiXCR on the PCR reads. The repertoire consists of approximately 13,000 distinct CDR3 sequences, with about two thirds occurring once and the leading ten covering around 15%. The CDR3 has 13 amino acids. Deletions cut 0 bases from V and 4 bases from J, with 8 bases between. Germline CDR1 is SGHNT and CDR2 is YYREEE (reference sequence). The sequence was collected from a human donor who had recovered from COVID-19. This sequence joins TRBV5-4 and TRBJ2-7; no reliable D call. The sample consisted of CD4+ T cells from blood, cultured in vitro. The chain's CDR3 is CASSLDVIYEQYF. The CDR3 DNA reads as TGTGCCAGCAGCTTGGACGTCATATACGAGCAGTACTTC.